The 32 T cell receptor beta chains below all came from one sample that was sequenced in a study of blood T cells in healthy people across ages. Alongside a J-beta primer mix, a sample-barcoded 5' primer served in a second PCR lasting about 6 to 11 cycles. TCRdb fed the 5' RACE reads into MiXCR, producing one record per CDR3 protein. This table has approximately 690,000 distinct CDR3 sequences, roughly 53% appearing once. The material sequenced was blood. Every receptor here comes from a man aged 55 to 70 in good health.

This chain uses TRBV28 with TRBJ2-5; D possibly matches TRBD1 or TRBD2 (5 bases each). The CDR3 is made up of 15 amino acids. Germline CDR1 reads MDHEN; CDR2 reads SYDVKM. The V and J ends lost 8 bases and 5 bases respectively, with 21 bases between them. Here the CDR3 reads CASSLAGSRWETQYF. In DNA form, the CDR3 reads TGTGCCAGCTCCTTGGCAGGGAGTAGATGGGAGACCCAGTACTTC.

The V and J genes are TRBV27 and TRBJ2-3, with 9 bases lining up with TRBD2. V shed 1 base, J shed 4 bases, and the junction held 6 bases outside the gene matches. The germline V gene has CDR1 MNHEY and CDR2 SMNVEV (reference sequence). CDR3 size: 16 residues. The CDR3: CASSLLFAGGADTQYF. The CDR3 region has the DNA TGTGCCAGCAGTTTATTATTTGCGGGGGGGGCAGATACGCAGTATTTT.

The chain carries TRBV20-1 and TRBJ1-2; 8 nucleotides match TRBD1. V shed 6 bases and J 6 bases; nucleotides not matched to a gene: 6. This CDR3 comprises 12 residues. Germline lookup yields CDR1 DFQATT and CDR2 SNEGSKA (reference sequence). This CDR3 reads CSAHPGGDGYTF. The DNA of the CDR3 is TGCAGTGCACACCCAGGGGGCGATGGCTACACCTTC.

This clonotype was observed a handful of times. V and J are TRBV24-1 and TRBJ2-1; D gene uncertain. The V end was cut by 2 bases, the J end by 2 bases, with 12 bases between. Germline lookup yields CDR1 KGHDR and CDR2 SFDVKD. There are 16 residues in the CDR3. CDR3 nucleotide sequence: TGTGCCACCAGTGATTCGACGACGGCCCCCTACAATGAGCAGTTCTTC. It specifies CATSDSTTAPYNEQFF.

Remarks on this clonotype: The junction and the germline gene differ at one end; a read error may be behind it. The chain links TRBV5-5 to TRBJ2-5, with TRBD1 as a possible D gene (6 bases). The J call may be in error: the DNA end matches TRBJ2-7 better. Germline V gene data show CDR1 as SGHKS and CDR2 as YYEKEE (reference sequence). CDR3 length equals 15 residues. In nucleotides, the CDR3 is TGTGCCAGCAGTTTGGGGCAGGGGCCCTACTACGAGCAGTACTTC. It encodes CASSLGQGPYYEQYF.

This chain connects TRBV7-2 to TRBJ2-1, with TRBD1 matching over 8 bases. The germline V gene has CDR1 SGHTA and CDR2 FQGNSA. The CDR3 is 13 amino acids. The V segment lost 1 base and the J segment 11 bases; nucleotides outside the gene matches: 4. The CDR3 DNA reads TGTGCCAGCAGCTTAGGAAGACAGGGGAAGCAGTTCTTC. Protein sequence: CASSLGRQGKQFF.

This clonotype was seen a few times. The CDR3 DNA is TGTGCCACCAGCAGAGAGGGACTAGCGGGGGTGTATGAGCAGTTCTTC. Translation gives CATSREGLAGVYEQFF. The chain has TRBV15 and TRBJ2-1; 14 bases align to TRBD2. CDR3 length equals 16 residues. J was trimmed by 8 bases and V by 0 bases; bases with no gene match: 3. Germline V gene sequence: CDR1 LNHNV, CDR2 YYDKDF (reference sequence). Variable domain in full (rest from reference TRBV15 and TRBJ2-1): DAMVIQNPRYQVTQFGKPVTLSCSQTLNHNVMYWYQQKSSQAPKLLFHYYDKDFNNEADTPDNFQSRRPNTSFCFLDIRSPGLGDTAMYLCATSREGLAGVYEQFFGPGTRLTVL.

J is TRBJ2-2 and V is TRBV3-1; 8 positions match TRBD1. Germline CDR1 and CDR2: LGHDT and YNNKEL (reference sequence). Trimming removed 4 bases from V and 3 bases from J; junction bases left unmatched: 4. CDR3 length: 15 residues. In DNA, the CDR3 is TGTGCCAGCAGCCGGGACAGGCAGTACACCGGGGAGCTGTTTTTT. This sequence encodes CASSRDRQYTGELFF.

This clonotype was found a few times. The chain uses TRBV27 and TRBJ1-1, with TRBD1 as a possible D gene (6 bases). Trimming shortened V by 9 bases and J by 4 bases, and 18 bases separated the two germline ends. The CDR3 length is 14 residues. CDR1 is MNHEY, CDR2 SMNVEV, per germline (reference sequence). The CDR3 DNA sequence: TGTGCCAGGAAGAACAGGGAGCCCTGCACTGAAGCTTTCTTT. Protein product: CARKNREPCTEAFF.

The sample holds a few counts of this clonotype. The CDR3 reads CASSETSGGAQETQYF. The CDR3 nucleotides read TGTGCCAGTAGCGAGACTAGCGGGGGGGCCCAAGAGACCCAGTACTTC. J is TRBJ2-5 and V is TRBV19; 14 positions agree with TRBD2. V shed 6 bases, J shed 1 base, and the junction held 4 bases outside the gene matches. The CDR3 is 16 amino acids. CDR1 LNHDA and CDR2 SQIVND come from the germline V gene (reference sequence).

The chain has TRBV2 and TRBJ2-7; possibly TRBD1 for D (5 bases). Germline assignment: CDR1 SNHLY and CDR2 FYNNEI. This CDR3 has 14 amino acids. Trimming stripped 7 bases from V and 0 bases from J, with 13 bases between. DNA for the CDR3: TGTGCCAGCAAGGTTGAACAGGACTCCTACGAGCAGTACTTC. Amino acids: CASKVEQDSYEQYF.

The CDR3 sequence: CASSRRNYNEQFF. The CDR3, as DNA: TGTGCCAGCAGCCGACGGAACTACAATGAGCAGTTCTTC. This chain links TRBV11-1 with TRBJ2-1; D uncertain. The V and J ends lost 5 bases and 3 bases respectively, with 8 bases between them. CDR1 is SGHAT, CDR2 FQDESV, per germline (reference sequence). This CDR3 region has 13 residues.

The chain uses TRBV19 and TRBJ1-5; D is ambiguous. There are 14 residues in the CDR3. V shed 0 bases and J shed 0 bases, with 3 bases lying between them. Germline V lookup: CDR1 LNHDA, CDR2 SQIVND (reference sequence). This CDR3 reads CASSIDNSNQPQHF. CDR3 in DNA: TGTGCCAGTAGTATAGATAATAGCAATCAGCCCCAGCATTTT.

This clonotype was found a few times. The chain employs TRBV24-1 and TRBJ2-3; D may be TRBD2 (5 bases). From germline, CDR1 is KGHDR and CDR2 SFDVKD. The V end lost 4 bases, the J end lost 0 bases, and 13 bases lay between the germline ends. The CDR3 is 16 residues long. CDR3 DNA sequence: TGTGCCACCAGTGAGAGGGTCTCCCCCAGCACAGATACGCAGTATTTT. Translating it yields CATSERVSPSTDTQYF.

This clonotype was counted a single time. The chain couples TRBV20-1 to TRBJ1-2; no clear D gene. Germline CDR1 reads DFQATT; CDR2 reads SNEGSKA (reference sequence). V lost 3 bases and J lost 4, with 15 bases in between. CDR3 size: 14 residues. In DNA form, the CDR3 reads TGCAGTGCTAGTGAGTCCAGGCCCTTCTATGGCTACACCTTC. This sequence encodes CSASESRPFYGYTF.

The V and J genes are TRBV7-2 and TRBJ2-7; the D gene is possibly TRBD2 (6 bases). CDR3 length equals 15 residues. V was shortened by 4 bases and J by 0 bases, with 13 bases between the two germline ends. The germline CDR1 and CDR2 sequences are SGHTA and FQGNSA. The DNA of the CDR3 is TGTGCCAGCAGCTCGGGACTTGGGGGCTCCTACGAGCAGTACTTC. It encodes CASSSGLGGSYEQYF.

The chain carries TRBV2 and TRBJ2-1, with 10 bases matching TRBD1. CDR3 length equals 15 residues. Germline CDR1 and CDR2: SNHLY and FYNNEI. V was pared by 6 bases and J by 7 bases, with 9 bases of the junction left unmatched. CDR3 residues: CASSLGTGAPNEQFF. CDR3 in DNA: TGTGCCAGCAGCCTAGGGACAGGGGCCCCGAATGAGCAGTTCTTC.

The chain has TRBV3-1 and TRBJ2-5; 9 bases fit TRBD2. CDR3 length: 17 residues. Germline values: CDR1 LGHDT, CDR2 YNNKEL (reference sequence). V gave up 4 bases and J gave up 2 bases; unmatched junction bases: 11. CDR3 nucleotide sequence: TGTGCCAGCAGCCTAGGTTCTAGCGGGGCCCTACAAGAGACCCAGTACTTC. Residues: CASSLGSSGALQETQYF.

The chain has TRBV4-1 and TRBJ1-4; D unclear. Germline lookup yields CDR1 MGHRA and CDR2 YSYEKL. The CDR3 length is 18 residues. V was shortened by 0 bases and J by 7 bases, with 21 bases between the two germline ends. The CDR3 reads CASSQDGPGGGGREKLFF. CDR3 coding DNA: TGCGCCAGCAGCCAAGATGGCCCCGGAGGAGGAGGGCGTGAAAAACTGTTTTTT.

This clonotype came up a few times. This sequence joins TRBV7-2 and TRBJ2-7; no clear D gene. CDR1 is SGHTA, CDR2 FQGNSA, per germline. The CDR3 sequence is 13 residues long. V was clipped by 7 bases and J by 7 bases, with 17 bases between them. The CDR3 region has the DNA TGTGCCAGCACCCCCGGCATCTACAATGAGCAGTACTTC. This encodes CASTPGIYNEQYF.

This clonotype was observed many times. The chain recombines TRBV15 with TRBJ2-7; TRBD2 matches at 9 bases. Germline V gene data show CDR1 as LNHNV and CDR2 as YYDKDF (reference sequence). The V gene end was trimmed by 0 bases and the J gene end by 3 bases; junction bases not matched to a gene: 6. The CDR3 has 16 residues. The CDR3 nucleotides are TGTGCCACCAGCAGAGAATTGGGAGCGGGGGGCTACGAGCAGTACTTC. Translated, it gives CATSRELGAGGYEQYF.

This clonotype was seen repeatedly, ten times or more. This sequence joins TRBV2 and TRBJ2-5; no firm D call. The CDR3 is made up of 12 amino acids. V was shortened by 7 bases and J by 0 bases, with 6 bases between the two germline ends. Per the germline V gene, CDR1 is SNHLY and CDR2 is FYNNEI. For the CDR3, the DNA is TGTGCCAGCAAGACGGACCAAGAGACCCAGTACTTC. Residues: CASKTDQETQYF. The variable domain in full, with the rest retrieved from reference TRBV2 and TRBJ2-5, is EPEVTQTPSHQVTQMGQEVILRCVPISNHLYFYWYRQILGQKVEFLVSFYNNEISEKSEIFDDQFSVERPDGSNFTLKIRSTKLEDSAMYFCASKTDQETQYFGPGTRLLVL.

V is TRBV6-5 and J is TRBJ2-1; the D is unclear. Trimming took off 4 bases at V and 0 bases at J, with 16 bases between the two ends. The germline V gene has CDR1 MNHEY and CDR2 SVGAGI. This CDR3 is built from 17 residues. The DNA of the CDR3 is TGTGCCAGCAGTTCCCTCCTGCACCCCAGCTCCTACAATGAGCAGTTCTTC. Amino acids: CASSSLLHPSSYNEQFF.

The rearrangement joins TRBV6-5 to TRBJ2-7, with D maybe TRBD2 (5 bases). CDR3 length: 15 amino acids. Germline lookup yields CDR1 MNHEY and CDR2 SVGAGI. V was cut by 6 bases and J by 0 bases, with 15 bases left in between. The CDR3 DNA is TGTGCCAGCAGGCCTTTCACCGGGAACTCCTACGAGCAGTACTTC. It codes for CASRPFTGNSYEQYF.

The chain carries TRBV15 and TRBJ1-2, with 7 positions matching TRBD1. The V gene end was trimmed by 1 base and the J gene end by 4 bases; junction bases not matched to a gene: 6. Germline-derived CDR1 and CDR2 are LNHNV and YYDKDF (reference sequence). The CDR3 has 15 residues. The CDR3 spells CATSRASGGGYGYTF. In DNA form, the CDR3 reads TGTGCCACCAGCAGAGCGTCAGGGGGAGGCTATGGCTACACCTTC.

This chain joins TRBV29-1 and TRBJ2-5, with D perhaps matching TRBD1 (6 bases). The length of the CDR3 is 13 residues. V lost 2 bases to trimming and J lost 5 bases, with 12 bases between them. Germline CDR1 and CDR2: SQVTM and ANQGSEA. As DNA, the CDR3 is TGCAGCGTTGAACCCACAGGGAGTGAGACCCAGTACTTC. Translating it yields CSVEPTGSETQYF. Full variable domain (outside the CDR3, taken from reference TRBV29-1 and TRBJ2-5): SAVISQKPSRDICQRGTSLTIQCQVDSQVTMMFWYRQQPGQSLTLIATANQGSEATYESGFVIDKFPISRPNLTFSTLTVSNMSPEDSSIYLCSVEPTGSETQYFGPGTRLLVL.

A word on this clonotype: Sequence at one end of the junction differs from germline and may be a read error. The rearrangement joins TRBV20-1 to TRBJ1-5; a weak D match, TRBD1 (5 bases). From germline, CDR1 is DFQATT and CDR2 SNEGSKA (reference sequence). This CDR3 spans 13 amino acids. The CDR3 region has the DNA TGCAGTGCTGGGACGGACCAAGATCAGCCCCGGCATTTT. Residues: CSAGTDQDQPRHF.

The J gene is TRBJ1-4, the V gene TRBV10-2, with D perhaps matching TRBD1 (5 bases). The germline gives CDR1 WSHSY, CDR2 SAAADI. The CDR3 runs to 15 residues. Trimming left V 0 bases short and J 4 bases short, with 9 bases between. The CDR3 reads CASSESRGVNEKLFF. The CDR3 DNA reads as TGCGCCAGCAGTGAGTCGAGAGGGGTTAATGAAAAACTGTTTTTT.

The J gene is TRBJ2-5, the V gene TRBV4-2; 9 positions agree with TRBD1. Germline values: CDR1 LGHNA, CDR2 YNFKEQ. Trimming at V came to 3 bases and at J to 7 bases, leaving 9 bases not matched to a gene. The CDR3 totals 15 residues. The DNA of the CDR3 is TGTGCCAGCAGCCAGGAAGGGGGACAGGGTGTGACCCAGTACTTC. It specifies CASSQEGGQGVTQYF.

This clonotype was found a few times. The chain recombines TRBV12-3 or TRBV12-4 with TRBJ2-7; TRBD1 matches 7 bases. The CDR3 is made up of 14 amino acids. Trimming took 6 bases from V and 1 from J; bases not matched to a gene: 6. CDR3: CASRPPGGSYEQYF. CDR3 nucleotide sequence: TGTGCCAGCAGGCCTCCAGGGGGTTCCTACGAGCAGTACTTC.

CDR3 amino acids: CASSLQEQETQYF. The CDR3 DNA sequence: TGTGCCAGCAGCTTACAGGAACAAGAGACCCAGTACTTC. V usage is TRBV7-8 and J usage is TRBJ2-5; D gene unclear. This CDR3 spans 13 amino acids. The germline V gene has CDR1 SGHVS and CDR2 FQNEAQ. Trimming pared 2 bases from V and 2 bases from J, leaving 6 bases between.

The chain employs TRBV18 and TRBJ2-1; tentatively, D is TRBD1 (6 bases). The CDR3 is 12 amino acids. Trimming took 6 bases from V and 8 from J, leaving 11 bases between them. The germline gives CDR1 KGHSH, CDR2 LQKENI. CDR3 nucleotides: TGTGCCAGCTCGTATCCAGGGGATGAGCAGTTCTTC. This sequence encodes CASSYPGDEQFF.